The TCR beta chain under discussion was sequenced for a study of T cell changes during pregnancy in multiple sclerosis. This CDR3 contains 14 residues. After removal of 1 base from V and 10 bases from J, the junction contained 7 bases not matched to a gene. Germline loops: CDR1 SGHRS, CDR2 YFSETQ. Libraries were prepared by immunoSEQ multiplex PCR; TCRdb keeps only in-frame clonotypes and omits some of them. The table lists some 100,000 clones, 91% of them singletons, with around 3.1% in the top ten. This chain joins TRBV5-1 and TRBJ2-1; 8 positions match TRBD2. The sequence derives from a female donor with multiple sclerosis, enrolled in a pregnancy study. Specimen: peripheral blood, collected in the second trimester of pregnancy. This CDR3 is CASSLSNSGTEQFF. Here the CDR3 DNA reads TGCGCCAGCAGCTTGTCAAATAGCGGGACGGAGCAGTTCTTC.